These 26 T cell receptor beta chains were all obtained from the same sample, sequenced in a study of blood T cell repertoires in COVID-19. Data came from immunoSEQ multiplex PCR; TCRdb stores just in-frame clones and leaves some out. The sample yields some 370,000 clones, roughly four fifths seen once. Sequenced material: PBMCs or T cells enriched from blood (not recorded which). The source is a woman in her fifties or sixties who had recovered from COVID-19.

The V and J genes are TRBV11-1 and TRBJ1-1; D may be TRBD1 (5 bases). Germline V gene lookup returns CDR1 SGHAT and CDR2 FQDESV (reference sequence). V was cut by 3 bases and J by 1 base, with 9 bases left in between. The CDR3 has 14 residues. DNA for the CDR3: TGTGCCAGCAGCTTGGGGGGTACGAACACTGAAGCTTTCTTT. Translated: CASSLGGTNTEAFF.

The chain recombines TRBV4-3 with TRBJ1-2; D unresolved. The CDR3 runs to 14 residues. Germline V CDR1 and CDR2: LGHNA, YSLEER. With 0 bases removed from V and 4 bases from J, the gap between germline ends came to 9 bases. CDR3 bases: TGCGCCAGCAGCCAAGATCGAACTGGCTATGGCTACACCTTC. Translation gives CASSQDRTGYGYTF.

The V gene is TRBV29-1, the J gene TRBJ2-7, with a tentative D call TRBD1 (6 bases). From germline, CDR1 is SQVTM and CDR2 ANQGSEA. Trimming stripped 6 bases from V and 6 bases from J, with 30 bases between. The length of the CDR3 is 17 residues. Written as DNA, the CDR3 is TGCAGCGTCACAACCCGGGACACTCTAATTGGCCATCGCGAGCAGTACTTC. Translation gives CSVTTRDTLIGHREQYF.

The gene calls are TRBV20-1 and TRBJ2-1, with D possibly TRBD2 on 5 matching bases. The V gene's germline CDR1 is DFQATT and CDR2 SNEGSKA (reference sequence). The CDR3 covers 15 residues. V was trimmed by 3 bases and J by 3 bases, leaving 15 bases between them. The CDR3 nucleotides are TGCAGTGCTAGTAAATCGCCCGGGGACTACAATGAGCAGTTCTTC. As protein: CSASKSPGDYNEQFF.

The chain carries TRBV19 and TRBJ2-7, with TRBD1 as a possible D gene (6 bases). The germline V gene encodes CDR1 LNHDA and CDR2 SQIVND (reference sequence). Deletions cut 1 base from V and 1 base from J, with 23 bases between. This CDR3 has 19 amino acids. The CDR3 protein is CASSIGNRVAPRRSYEQYF. As DNA, the CDR3 is TGTGCCAGTAGTATAGGTAACAGGGTAGCCCCTCGACGATCCTACGAGCAGTACTTC. The full variable domain, in which reference TRBV19 and TRBJ2-7 provide the parts outside the CDR3, is DGGITQSPKYLFRKEGQNVTLSCEQNLNHDAMYWYRQDPGQGLRLIYYSQIVNDFQKGDIAEGYSVSREKKESFPLTVTSAQKNPTAFYLCASSIGNRVAPRRSYEQYFGPGTRLTVT.

J is TRBJ1-1 and V is TRBV5-1, with D hard to call. Germline V gives CDR1 SGHRS, CDR2 YFSETQ. The CDR3 length is 14 residues. Trimming shortened V by 4 bases and J by 0 bases, and 10 bases separated the two germline ends. This CDR3 is CASSLNAVNTEAFF. The CDR3 DNA sequence: TGCGCCAGCAGCCTTAACGCAGTGAACACTGAAGCTTTCTTT.

The genes are TRBV7-9 and TRBJ1-6, with TRBD1 matching over 7 bases. This CDR3 has 15 amino acids. The germline gives CDR1 SEHNR, CDR2 FQNEAQ (reference sequence). Trimming cost V 2 bases and J 7 bases; bases outside gene matches: 5. The CDR3 reads CASSLSLQGNSPLHF. CDR3 bases: TGTGCCAGCAGCTTATCGTTACAGGGGAATTCACCCCTCCACTTT.

The chain employs TRBV7-2 and TRBJ2-3; D is uncertain. Between the trimmed V and J ends, which lost 5 bases and 4 bases, there was a span of 10 bases. Germline V gene sequence: CDR1 SGHTA, CDR2 FQGNSA. The CDR3 is made up of 13 amino acids. CDR3 sequence: CASSPLGADTQYF. The CDR3 DNA reads as TGTGCCAGCAGCCCTCTAGGTGCAGATACGCAGTATTTT.

This chain links TRBV29-1 with TRBJ1-2; D may be TRBD1 (5 bases). The CDR3 runs 15 residues. Per the germline V gene, CDR1 is SQVTM and CDR2 is ANQGSEA. Between the trimmed V and J ends, which lost 0 bases and 4 bases, there was a span of 15 bases. CDR3 sequence reads: CSVEDQMRTSYGYTF. In nucleotides, the CDR3 is TGCAGCGTTGAAGATCAGATGAGGACAAGCTATGGCTACACCTTC.

V is TRBV9 and J is TRBJ1-1, with unresolved D. CDR1 and CDR2 (germline): SGDLS, YYNGEE. V was pared by 0 bases and J by 4 bases, with 13 bases between. The length of the CDR3 is 15 residues. CDR3 in amino acids: CASSVGAGVITEAFF. The CDR3 nucleotides read TGTGCCAGCAGCGTAGGGGCAGGCGTCATCACTGAAGCTTTCTTT.

The V gene is TRBV9, the J gene TRBJ2-2; D unclear. The CDR3 totals 13 residues. V shed 0 bases and J shed 4 bases, with 4 bases lying between them. Germline-derived CDR1 and CDR2 are SGDLS and YYNGEE. The CDR3 here is CASSVGSTGELFF. The CDR3 bases are TGTGCCAGCAGCGTAGGTAGCACCGGGGAGCTGTTTTTT.

This rearrangement joins TRBV4-1 to TRBJ1-2, with D maybe TRBD1 (5 bases). CDR3 length: 13 residues. Trimming took off 4 bases at V and 5 bases at J, with 11 bases between the two ends. The germline CDR1 and CDR2 sequences are MGHRA and YSYEKL. Written as DNA, the CDR3 is TGCGCCAGCAGCCCAGGGAATTTTTATGGCTACACCTTC. Translated, it gives CASSPGNFYGYTF.

The V call is TRBV6-2 or TRBV6-3, the J call TRBJ1-1; 10 bases map to TRBD1. The CDR3 length is 15 residues. V shed 5 bases, J shed 3 bases, and the junction held 6 bases outside the gene matches. CDR1 is MNHEY and CDR2 is SVGEGT in the germline V gene. CDR3 coding DNA: TGTGCCAGCAGTCCAAGACAGGGGGCCGACACTGAAGCTTTCTTT. This gives the protein CASSPRQGADTEAFF.

This sequence joins TRBV20-1 and TRBJ1-2; no firm D call. V was shortened by 6 bases and J by 4 bases, with 9 bases between the two germline ends. The CDR3 sequence is 11 residues long. Germline V lookup: CDR1 DFQATT, CDR2 SNEGSKA (reference sequence). This CDR3 reads CSATTSYGYTF. The DNA for the CDR3 is TGCAGTGCAACTACAAGCTATGGCTACACCTTC.

This clone was detected once. The V gene is TRBV25-1, the J gene TRBJ1-1; D is possibly TRBD1 (5 bases). CDR3 length equals 13 residues. Trimming took 5 bases from V and 1 from J, leaving 8 bases between them. Germline-derived CDR1 and CDR2 are MGHDK and SYGVNS. In nucleotides, the CDR3 is TGTGCCAGCAGTTTAGGGGCGAACACTGAAGCTTTCTTT. Amino acid sequence: CASSLGANTEAFF.

DNA of the CDR3: TGTGCCAGCAGGCTGACAGCTAACTATGGCTACACCTTC. Residues: CASRLTANYGYTF. The chain joins TRBV12-3 or TRBV12-4 to TRBJ1-2; D is possibly TRBD1 (5 bases). Trimming pared 6 bases from V and 0 bases from J, leaving 8 bases between. CDR3 length: 13 amino acids.

The chain is built from TRBV18 and TRBJ1-2, with D possibly being TRBD1 (5 bases). Trimming stripped 2 bases from V and 8 bases from J, with 18 bases between. CDR3 size: 15 residues. Germline V gives CDR1 KGHSH, CDR2 LQKENI. CDR3 sequence (DNA): TGTGCCAGCTCACCATGGGCCGAGCTGGGGGGAGGCTACACCTTC. Translated: CASSPWAELGGGYTF.

The chain links TRBV5-1 to TRBJ2-2; 7 nucleotides align to TRBD2. Germline V gives CDR1 SGHRS, CDR2 YFSETQ. Trimming cost V 4 bases and J 1 base; bases outside gene matches: 7. The CDR3 is made up of 16 amino acids. CDR3 amino acids: CASSQLPGGNTGELFF. CDR3 coding DNA: TGCGCCAGCAGCCAGCTTCCGGGAGGGAACACCGGGGAGCTGTTTTTT.

This chain connects TRBV11-3 to TRBJ2-3; 7 bases map to TRBD2. V lost 1 base and J lost 2; bases outside the gene matches: 12. The CDR3 has 18 amino acids. CDR1 is SGHNT, CDR2 YENEEA, per germline. DNA of the CDR3: TGTGCCAGCAGCTTAGCCCGCGGGCTAGCGGATTACACAGATACGCAGTATTTT. It translates to CASSLARGLADYTDTQYF.

This clone was seen a few times. CDR3 region: CASSFGRGGNEKLFF. The CDR3 region has the DNA TGCGCCAGCAGCTTTGGCAGGGGCGGAAATGAAAAACTGTTTTTT. The rearrangement links TRBV5-1 to TRBJ1-4, with D perhaps TRBD1 (6 bases). Per germline, CDR1 SGHRS and CDR2 YFSETQ. The CDR3 has 15 amino acids. V was clipped by 2 bases and J by 5 bases, with 13 bases between them.

The CDR3 is CSAARGNYGYTF. CDR3 bases: TGCAGCGCGGCGAGAGGGAACTATGGCTACACCTTC. The gene calls are TRBV29-1 and TRBJ1-2; D is unresolved. The length of the CDR3 is 12 residues. Germline lookup yields CDR1 SQVTM and CDR2 ANQGSEA. The V end lost 7 bases, the J end lost 2 bases, and 11 bases lay between the germline ends.

V is TRBV10-1 and J is TRBJ2-3; TRBD2 matches at 8 bases. This CDR3 has 14 amino acids. V lost 6 bases to trimming and J lost 6 bases; unmatched junction nucleotides: 8. CDR1 and CDR2 (germline): WNHNN, SYGVQD (reference sequence). CDR3 nucleotides: TGCGCCAGCAGGAGCGGGAGTGGGGCCGATACGCAGTATTTT. Translation gives CASRSGSGADTQYF.

CDR3 coding DNA: TGTGCCAGCTCACCTATGCGGGCGGGGTTGTACGAGCAGTACTTC. It translates to CASSPMRAGLYEQYF. The chain employs TRBV18 and TRBJ2-7; D may be TRBD2 (6 bases). Germline loops: CDR1 KGHSH, CDR2 LQKENI. CDR3 length equals 15 residues. V was shortened by 3 bases and J by 4 bases, with 16 bases between the two germline ends.

This clone was counted between two and nine times. The chain is built from TRBV19 and TRBJ2-7; the match to TRBD1 covers 7 bases. Germline trimming cut 3 bases from V and 2 bases from J; bases unmatched to any gene: 4. Germline CDR1 and CDR2: LNHDA and SQIVND (reference sequence). The CDR3 has 14 residues. The CDR3 protein is CASSIRDSTYEQYF. Here the CDR3 DNA reads TGTGCCAGTAGTATCCGGGACAGCACCTACGAGCAGTACTTC.

The rearrangement uses TRBV3-1 (or the pseudogene TRBV3-2) and TRBJ2-1; 7 bases map to TRBD2. The CDR3 contains 16 residues. V gave up 0 bases and J gave up 5 bases; unmatched junction bases: 7. The V gene's germline CDR1 is LGHDT and CDR2 YNNKEL (reference sequence). CDR3 region: CASSQDKGLKHNEQFF. CDR3 coding DNA: TGTGCCAGCAGCCAAGATAAGGGACTAAAACACAATGAGCAGTTCTTC.

This chain connects TRBV5-6 to TRBJ2-5; a possible D gene is TRBD2 (5 bases). The CDR3 contains 16 residues. CDR1 is SGHDT and CDR2 is YYEEEE in the germline V gene. Trimming removed 4 bases from V and 4 bases from J, with 20 bases in between. In DNA form, the CDR3 reads TGTGCCAGCAGCGATGGCGGGTACTTTAGCTTAGAGACCCAGTACTTC. Translation gives CASSDGGYFSLETQYF. Full variable domain (outside the CDR3, taken from reference TRBV5-6 and TRBJ2-5): DAGVTQSPTHLIKTRGQQVTLRCSPKSGHDTVSWYQQALGQGPQFIFQYYEEEERQRGNFPDRFSGHQFPNYSSELNVNALLLGDSALYLCASSDGGYFSLETQYFGPGTRLLVL.